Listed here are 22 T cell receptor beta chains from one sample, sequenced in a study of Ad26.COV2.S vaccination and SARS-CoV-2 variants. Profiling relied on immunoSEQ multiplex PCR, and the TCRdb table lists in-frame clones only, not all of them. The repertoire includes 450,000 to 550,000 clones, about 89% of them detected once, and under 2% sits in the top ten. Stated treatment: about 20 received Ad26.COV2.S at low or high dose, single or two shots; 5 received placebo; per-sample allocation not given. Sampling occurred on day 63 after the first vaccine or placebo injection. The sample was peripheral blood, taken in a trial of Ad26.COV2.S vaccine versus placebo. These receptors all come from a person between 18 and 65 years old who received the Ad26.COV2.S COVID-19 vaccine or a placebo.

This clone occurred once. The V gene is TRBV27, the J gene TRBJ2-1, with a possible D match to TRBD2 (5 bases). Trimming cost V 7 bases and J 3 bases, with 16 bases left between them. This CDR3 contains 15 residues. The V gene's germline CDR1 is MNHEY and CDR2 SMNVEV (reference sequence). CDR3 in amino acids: CASTQIGRGYNEQFF. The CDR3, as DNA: TGTGCCAGCACCCAGATAGGCCGGGGCTACAATGAGCAGTTCTTC.

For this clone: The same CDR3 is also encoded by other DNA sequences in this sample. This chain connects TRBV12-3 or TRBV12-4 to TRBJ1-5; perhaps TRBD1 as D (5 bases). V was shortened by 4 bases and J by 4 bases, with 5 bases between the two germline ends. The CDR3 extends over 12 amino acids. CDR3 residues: CASSSGNQPQHF. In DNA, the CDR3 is TGTGCCAGCAGTTCAGGGAATCAGCCCCAGCATTTT.

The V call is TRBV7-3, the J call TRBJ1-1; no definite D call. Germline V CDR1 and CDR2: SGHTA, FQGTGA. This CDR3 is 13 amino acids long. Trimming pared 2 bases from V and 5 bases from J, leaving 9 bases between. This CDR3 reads CASSLSGSTEAFF. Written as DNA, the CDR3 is TGTGCCAGCAGCTTATCGGGATCTACTGAAGCTTTCTTT.

The CDR3 DNA sequence: TGTGCCAGCAGTTACGGACAGGGGGCTGAGGGCTACACCTTC. It yields the protein CASSYGQGAEGYTF. The chain carries TRBV6-6 and TRBJ1-2, with 11 bases matching TRBD1. The CDR3 contains 14 residues. J lost 8 bases, V lost 2 bases, and 4 bases had no gene match. Germline loops: CDR1 MNHNY, CDR2 SVGAGI (reference sequence).

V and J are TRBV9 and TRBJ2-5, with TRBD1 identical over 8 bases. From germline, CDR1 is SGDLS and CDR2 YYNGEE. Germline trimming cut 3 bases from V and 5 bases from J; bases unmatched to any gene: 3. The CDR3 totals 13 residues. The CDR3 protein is CASSAGTGETQYF. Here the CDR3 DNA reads TGTGCCAGCAGCGCAGGGACAGGCGAGACCCAGTACTTC.

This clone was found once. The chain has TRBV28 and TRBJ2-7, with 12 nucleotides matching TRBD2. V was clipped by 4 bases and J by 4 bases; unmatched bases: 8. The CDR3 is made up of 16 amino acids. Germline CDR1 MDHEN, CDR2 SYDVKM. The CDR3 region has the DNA TGTGCCAGCAGTTGGCCGACTAGCGGGAGAACATACGAGCAGTACTTC. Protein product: CASSWPTSGRTYEQYF. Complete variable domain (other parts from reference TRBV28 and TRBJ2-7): DVKVTQSSRYLVKRTGEKVFLECVQDMDHENMFWYRQDPGLGLRLIYFSYDVKMKEKGDIPEGYSVSREKKERFSLILESASTNQTSMYLCASSWPTSGRTYEQYFGPGTRLTVT.

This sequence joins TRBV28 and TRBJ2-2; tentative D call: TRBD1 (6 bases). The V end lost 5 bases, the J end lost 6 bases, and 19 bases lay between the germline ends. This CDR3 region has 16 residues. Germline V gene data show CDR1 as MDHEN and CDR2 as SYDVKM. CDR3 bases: TGTGCCAGCAGTCCGTTGCAGGGGAAAGGGGCCGGGGAGCTGTTTTTT. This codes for CASSPLQGKGAGELFF.

The CDR3 sequence is CASSLGSTDTQYF. The CDR3 DNA sequence: TGTGCCAGCAGCTTAGGAAGCACAGATACGCAGTATTTT. The rearrangement uses TRBV11-2 and TRBJ2-3; D is ambiguous. Trimming removed 1 base from V and 0 bases from J, with 2 bases in between. This CDR3 contains 13 residues. In germline, CDR1 is SGHAT, CDR2 FQNNGV.

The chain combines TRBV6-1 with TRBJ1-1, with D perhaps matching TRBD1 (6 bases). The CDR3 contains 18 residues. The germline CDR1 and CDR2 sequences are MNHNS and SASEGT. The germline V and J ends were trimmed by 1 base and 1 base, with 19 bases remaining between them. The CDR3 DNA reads TGTGCCAGCAGTGAAGTCCCCCCCCAACTGGGGGCGAACACTGAAGCTTTCTTT. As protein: CASSEVPPQLGANTEAFF.

As DNA, the CDR3 is TGTGCCAGCAGCCCTAGACCAGCGGGATTCTCCTACGAGCAGTACTTC. This codes for CASSPRPAGFSYEQYF. The chain combines TRBV5-4 with TRBJ2-7; the match to TRBD2 covers 7 bases. This CDR3 has 16 residues. V shed 4 bases and J 0 bases; nucleotides not matched to a gene: 10. Per germline, CDR1 SGHNT and CDR2 YYREEE (reference sequence).

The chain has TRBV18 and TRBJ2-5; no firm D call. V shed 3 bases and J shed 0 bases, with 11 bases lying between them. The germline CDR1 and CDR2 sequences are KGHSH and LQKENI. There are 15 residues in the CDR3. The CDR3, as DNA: TGTGCCAGCTCACCCCGAAGTACCAACCAAGAGACCCAGTACTTC. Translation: CASSPRSTNQETQYF.

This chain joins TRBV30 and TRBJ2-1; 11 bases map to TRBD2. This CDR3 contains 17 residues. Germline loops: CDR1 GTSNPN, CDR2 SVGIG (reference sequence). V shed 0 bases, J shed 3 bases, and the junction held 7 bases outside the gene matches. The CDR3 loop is CAWSVQLAGALYNEQFF. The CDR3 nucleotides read TGTGCCTGGAGTGTACAACTAGCGGGGGCCCTCTACAATGAGCAGTTCTTC. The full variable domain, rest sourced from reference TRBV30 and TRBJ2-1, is SQTIHQWPATLVQPVGSPLSLECTVEGTSNPNLYWYRQAAGRGLQLLFYSVGIGQISSEVPQNLSASRPQDRQFILSSKKLLLSDSGFYLCAWSVQLAGALYNEQFFGPGTRLTVL.

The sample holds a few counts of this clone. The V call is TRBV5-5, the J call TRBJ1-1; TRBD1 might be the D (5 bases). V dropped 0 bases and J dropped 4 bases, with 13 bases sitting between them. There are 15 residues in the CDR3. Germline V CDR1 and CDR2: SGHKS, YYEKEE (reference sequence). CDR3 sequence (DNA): TGTGCCAGCAGCTTGGCCCCGCAGGGAGGCACTGAAGCTTTCTTT. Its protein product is CASSLAPQGGTEAFF.

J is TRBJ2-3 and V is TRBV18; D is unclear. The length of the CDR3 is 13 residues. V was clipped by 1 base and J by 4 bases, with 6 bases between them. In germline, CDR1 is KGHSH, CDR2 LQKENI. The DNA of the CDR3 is TGTGCCAGCTCACCACGGGTTGCAGATACGCAGTATTTT. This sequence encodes CASSPRVADTQYF. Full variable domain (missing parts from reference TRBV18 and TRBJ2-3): NAGVMQNPRHLVRRRGQEARLRCSPMKGHSHVYWYRQLPEEGLKFMVYLQKENIIDESGMPKERFSAEFPKEGPSILRIQQVVRGDSAAYFCASSPRVADTQYFGPGTRLTVL.

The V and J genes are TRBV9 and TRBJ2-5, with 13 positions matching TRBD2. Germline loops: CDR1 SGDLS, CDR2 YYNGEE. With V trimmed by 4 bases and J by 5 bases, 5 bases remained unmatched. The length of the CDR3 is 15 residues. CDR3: CASSPRTSGSETQYF. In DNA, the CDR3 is TGTGCCAGCAGCCCGCGGACTAGCGGGAGTGAGACCCAGTACTTC.

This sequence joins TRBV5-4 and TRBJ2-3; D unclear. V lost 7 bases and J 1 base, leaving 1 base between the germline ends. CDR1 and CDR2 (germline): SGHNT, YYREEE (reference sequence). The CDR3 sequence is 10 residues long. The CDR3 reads CASGTDTQYF. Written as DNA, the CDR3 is TGTGCCAGCGGCACAGATACGCAGTATTTT. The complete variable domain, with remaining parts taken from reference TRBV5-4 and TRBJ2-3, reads ETGVTQSPTHLIKTRGQQVTLRCSSQSGHNTVSWYQQALGQGPQFIFQYYREEENGRGNFPPRFSGLQFPNYSSELNVNALELDDSALYLCASGTDTQYFGPGTRLTVL.

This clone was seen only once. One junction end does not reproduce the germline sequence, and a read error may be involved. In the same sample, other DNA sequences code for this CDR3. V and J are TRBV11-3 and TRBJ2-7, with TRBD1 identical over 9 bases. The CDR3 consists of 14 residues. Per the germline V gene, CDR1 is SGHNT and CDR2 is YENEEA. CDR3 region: CASSVGTGPHEQYF. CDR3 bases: TGTGCCAGCAGTGTCGGGACAGGGCCCCACGAGCAGTACTTT.

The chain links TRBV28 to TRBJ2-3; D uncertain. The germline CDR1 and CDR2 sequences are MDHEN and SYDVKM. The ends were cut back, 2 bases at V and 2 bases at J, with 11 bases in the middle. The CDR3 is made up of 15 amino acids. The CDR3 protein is CASSLERRATDTQYF. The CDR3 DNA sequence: TGTGCCAGCAGTTTAGAGAGGAGAGCCACAGATACGCAGTATTTT.

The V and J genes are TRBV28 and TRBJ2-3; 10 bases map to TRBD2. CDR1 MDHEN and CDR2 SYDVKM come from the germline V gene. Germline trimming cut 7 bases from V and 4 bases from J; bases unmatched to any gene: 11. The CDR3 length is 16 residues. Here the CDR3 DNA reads TGTGCCAGCAACCCACTCGGGACTAGCGCCTCAGATACGCAGTATTTT. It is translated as CASNPLGTSASDTQYF.

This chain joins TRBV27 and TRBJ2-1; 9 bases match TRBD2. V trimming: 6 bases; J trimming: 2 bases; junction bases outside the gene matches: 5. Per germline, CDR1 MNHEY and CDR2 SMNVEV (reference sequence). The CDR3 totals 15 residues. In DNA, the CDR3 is TGTGCCAGCAGAACAGCGGGGGGCCCCTACAATGAGCAGTTCTTC. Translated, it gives CASRTAGGPYNEQFF.

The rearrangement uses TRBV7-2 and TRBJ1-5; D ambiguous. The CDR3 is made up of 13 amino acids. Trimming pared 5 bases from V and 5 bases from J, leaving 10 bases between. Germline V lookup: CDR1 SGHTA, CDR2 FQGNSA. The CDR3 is CASSTQEDQPQHF. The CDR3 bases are TGTGCCAGCAGCACCCAAGAAGATCAGCCCCAGCATTTT.

CDR3 coding DNA: TGCGCCAGCAGCTTGGACATCTCCTCTAGCACAGATACGCAGTATTTT. Its translation is CASSLDISSSTDTQYF. This chain joins TRBV5-1 and TRBJ2-3; D unresolved. Germline lookup yields CDR1 SGHRS and CDR2 YFSETQ. The CDR3 is 16 residues long. V was trimmed by 0 bases and J by 0 bases, leaving 11 bases between them.